This TCR beta chain was recorded in a study of T cell changes during pregnancy in multiple sclerosis. The method was immunoSEQ multiplex PCR; TCRdb's version includes in-frame clones alone and lacks a portion of them. The repertoire holds 95,000 to 100,000 clones, with more than 85% as singletons. The CDR3 covers 15 residues. V was clipped by 6 bases and J by 8 bases, with 20 bases between them. Sample: peripheral blood, taken in the second trimester of pregnancy. The receptor comes from a female donor with multiple sclerosis, enrolled in a pregnancy study. This sequence joins TRBV23-1 and TRBJ1-3, with D maybe TRBD1 (5 bases). TRBV23-1 is filed as an ORF, its function uncertain. The chain's CDR3 is CASSRLWGDRYTIYF. In DNA form, the CDR3 reads TGCGCCAGCAGCCGACTTTGGGGCGACCGGTACACCATATATTTT.